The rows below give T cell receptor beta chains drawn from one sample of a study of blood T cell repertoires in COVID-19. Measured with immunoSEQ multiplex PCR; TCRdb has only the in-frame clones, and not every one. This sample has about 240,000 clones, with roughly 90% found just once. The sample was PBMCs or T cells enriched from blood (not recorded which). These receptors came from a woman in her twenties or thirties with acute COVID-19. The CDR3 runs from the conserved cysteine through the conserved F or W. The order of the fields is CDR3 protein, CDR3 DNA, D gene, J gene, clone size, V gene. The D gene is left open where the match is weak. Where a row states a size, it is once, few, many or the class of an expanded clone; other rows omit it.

CDR3 protein: CASQGYEQFF
CDR3 DNA: TGTGCCAGCCAGGGCTATGAGCAGTTCTTC
D gene: .
J gene: TRBJ2-1
clone size: .
V gene: TRBV5-8

CDR3 protein: CAWSNRVGGEQYF
CDR3 DNA: TGTGCCTGGAGCAACAGGGTTGGGGGAGAGCAGTACTTC
D gene: .
J gene: TRBJ2-7
clone size: .
V gene: TRBV30

CDR3 protein: CASSQRQGSVDEQFF
CDR3 DNA: TGTGCCAGCAGCCAGCGCCAGGGGAGTGTTGATGAGCAGTTCTTC
D gene: .
J gene: TRBJ2-1
clone size: .
V gene: TRBV3-1/TRBV3-2

CDR3 protein: CASRNTGFRDRGNTGELFF
CDR3 DNA: TGTGCCAGCAGAAATACCGGGTTTCGGGACAGGGGTAACACCGGGGAGCTGTTTTTT
D gene: TRBD1
J gene: TRBJ2-2
clone size: .
V gene: TRBV5-8

CDR3 protein: CASSSPVPNTEAFF
CDR3 DNA: TGTGCCAGCAGCTCCCCCGTCCCGAACACTGAAGCTTTCTTT
D gene: .
J gene: TRBJ1-1
clone size: .
V gene: TRBV7-9

CDR3 protein: CASSQERLANQPQHF
CDR3 DNA: TGCGCCAGCAGCCAAGAGAGACTAGCCAATCAGCCCCAGCATTTT
D gene: .
J gene: TRBJ1-5
clone size: .
V gene: TRBV4-1

CDR3 protein: CASSPKDRARYEQYF
CDR3 DNA: TGTGCCAGCTCCCCAAAGGACAGGGCGAGATACGAGCAGTACTTC
D gene: TRBD1
J gene: TRBJ2-7
clone size: .
V gene: TRBV18

CDR3 protein: CASSWTVNTEAFF
CDR3 DNA: TGTGCCAGCAGCTGGACAGTTAACACTGAAGCTTTCTTT
D gene: .
J gene: TRBJ1-1
clone size: .
V gene: TRBV5-6

CDR3 protein: CASSSGWADAAQETQYF
CDR3 DNA: TGTGCCAGCAGCTCGGGGTGGGCGGACGCAGCCCAAGAGACCCAGTACTTC
D gene: .
J gene: TRBJ2-5
clone size: .
V gene: TRBV7-6

CDR3 protein: CAWSNTAQGARAAFF
CDR3 DNA: TGTGCCTGGAGTAATACCGCACAGGGGGCGAGGGCAGCTTTCTTT
D gene: TRBD1
J gene: TRBJ1-1
clone size: .
V gene: TRBV30

CDR3 protein: CASSLFQGSSNQPQHF
CDR3 DNA: TGTGCCAGCAGCTTATTTCAAGGGAGTAGCAATCAGCCCCAGCATTTT
D gene: .
J gene: TRBJ1-5
clone size: once
V gene: TRBV7-9

CDR3 protein: CASSPLAGGFETQYF
CDR3 DNA: TGTGCCAGCAGTCCACTAGCGGGGGGGTTCGAGACCCAGTACTTC
D gene: TRBD2
J gene: TRBJ2-5
clone size: .
V gene: TRBV6-5

CDR3 protein: CSFSYGYTF
CDR3 DNA: TGCAGCTTCAGCTATGGCTACACCTTC
D gene: .
J gene: TRBJ1-2
clone size: few
V gene: TRBV29-1

CDR3 protein: CASSQEAGIAGELFF
CDR3 DNA: TGCGCCAGCAGCCAAGAGGCGGGGATAGCCGGGGAGCTGTTTTTT
D gene: .
J gene: TRBJ2-2
clone size: .
V gene: TRBV4-3

CDR3 protein: CASSFSSLQGSNGELFF
CDR3 DNA: TGTGCCAGCAGCTTTTCGTCCCTACAGGGGTCGAACGGGGAGCTGTTTTTT
D gene: TRBD1
J gene: TRBJ2-2
clone size: .
V gene: TRBV7-9

CDR3 protein: CASGLATGVSGNTIYF
CDR3 DNA: TGTGCTAGTGGTTTGGCGACAGGGGTGAGTGGAAACACCATATATTTT
D gene: TRBD1
J gene: TRBJ1-3
clone size: .
V gene: TRBV12-5

CDR3 protein: CASRALNQGSGNTIYF
CDR3 DNA: TGTGCCAGCAGAGCTCTTAATCAGGGCTCTGGAAACACCATATATTTT
D gene: .
J gene: TRBJ1-3
clone size: .
V gene: TRBV2

CDR3 protein: CASCRLNSPLHF
CDR3 DNA: TGTGCCAGCTGTCGGTTGAATTCACCCCTCCACTTT
D gene: .
J gene: TRBJ1-6
clone size: .
V gene: TRBV11-2

CDR3 protein: CASSWPGGLDNSPLHF
CDR3 DNA: TGTGCCAGCAGCTGGCCAGGGGGCTTGGATAATTCACCCCTCCACTTT
D gene: TRBD1
J gene: TRBJ1-6
clone size: .
V gene: TRBV7-9

CDR3 protein: CAWKGVYGYTF
CDR3 DNA: TGTGCCTGGAAGGGGGTTTATGGCTACACCTTC
D gene: .
J gene: TRBJ1-2
clone size: .
V gene: TRBV30

CDR3 protein: CASSLGGRVETQYF
CDR3 DNA: TGCGCCAGCAGCTTGGGAGGCAGGGTGGAGACCCAGTACTTC
D gene: .
J gene: TRBJ2-5
clone size: .
V gene: TRBV5-1

CDR3 protein: CASSPTFAGTGELYGYTF
CDR3 DNA: TGTGCCAGCTCACCAACCTTTGCCGGGACAGGGGAACTCTATGGCTACACCTTC
D gene: TRBD1
J gene: TRBJ1-2
clone size: .
V gene: TRBV18

CDR3 protein: CASRAGDGTEAFF
CDR3 DNA: TGCGCCAGCAGAGCGGGGGATGGCACTGAAGCTTTCTTT
D gene: .
J gene: TRBJ1-1
clone size: once
V gene: TRBV10-2

CDR3 protein: CASSPGERARIYNEQFF
CDR3 DNA: TGTGCCAGCTCCCCCGGGGAGCGGGCCCGGATCTACAATGAGCAGTTCTTC
D gene: .
J gene: TRBJ2-1
clone size: .
V gene: TRBV18

CDR3 protein: CASSLAGANEQFF
CDR3 DNA: TGTGCCAGCTCATTGGCAGGGGCAAATGAGCAGTTCTTC
D gene: .
J gene: TRBJ2-1
clone size: .
V gene: TRBV18

CDR3 protein: CASSFTGGSTDTQYF
CDR3 DNA: TGTGCCAGCAGCTTCACAGGGGGTAGCACAGATACGCAGTATTTT
D gene: TRBD1
J gene: TRBJ2-3
clone size: .
V gene: TRBV6-5

CDR3 protein: CAWSPRFQETQYF
CDR3 DNA: TGTGCCTGGAGCCCGAGATTCCAAGAGACCCAGTACTTC
D gene: .
J gene: TRBJ2-5
clone size: .
V gene: TRBV30

CDR3 protein: CASSADSRELFF
CDR3 DNA: TGTGCCAGCAGCGCCGACAGCCGGGAGCTGTTTTTT
D gene: .
J gene: TRBJ2-2
clone size: .
V gene: TRBV9

CDR3 protein: CSVEALAGYTF
CDR3 DNA: TGCAGCGTTGAGGCTTTGGCAGGCTACACCTTC
D gene: .
J gene: TRBJ1-2
clone size: .
V gene: TRBV29-1

CDR3 protein: CASSWRTSGSDTQYF
CDR3 DNA: TGCGCCAGCAGCTGGCGGACTAGCGGTTCAGATACGCAGTATTTT
D gene: TRBD2
J gene: TRBJ2-3
clone size: .
V gene: TRBV5-1

CDR3 protein: CASSLYGGGTNGELFF
CDR3 DNA: TGTGCTAGCAGCCTATATGGCGGGGGGACGAACGGGGAGCTGTTTTTT
D gene: TRBD2
J gene: TRBJ2-2
clone size: once
V gene: TRBV7-7

CDR3 protein: CASNRDREDSPLHF
CDR3 DNA: TGTGCCAGCAACAGGGACAGGGAGGATTCACCCCTCCACTTT
D gene: TRBD1
J gene: TRBJ1-6
clone size: .
V gene: TRBV2

CDR3 protein: CATSTSVPNQPQHF
CDR3 DNA: TGTGCCACCAGCACGTCAGTACCCAATCAGCCCCAGCATTTT
D gene: .
J gene: TRBJ1-5
clone size: .
V gene: TRBV15

CDR3 protein: CASSILTTNTGELFF
CDR3 DNA: TGTGCCAGTAGTATTTTAACAACGAACACCGGGGAGCTGTTTTTT
D gene: .
J gene: TRBJ2-2
clone size: .
V gene: TRBV19

CDR3 protein: CASSQGPWGATNEKLFF
CDR3 DNA: TGTGCCAGCAGCCAAGGACCCTGGGGGGCAACTAATGAAAAACTGTTTTTT
D gene: .
J gene: TRBJ1-4
clone size: .
V gene: TRBV3-1/TRBV3-2

CDR3 protein: CASRRQQWTEAFF
CDR3 DNA: TGCGCCAGTCGACGACAGCAGTGGACTGAAGCTTTCTTT
D gene: .
J gene: TRBJ1-1
clone size: .
V gene: TRBV5-1

CDR3 protein: CASSLGVGNAADTQYF
CDR3 DNA: TGCGCCAGCAGCTTGGGGGTCGGGAACGCTGCGGATACGCAGTATTTT
D gene: .
J gene: TRBJ2-3
clone size: few
V gene: TRBV5-1

CDR3 protein: CASSTGTGELFF
CDR3 DNA: TGTGCCAGCAGTACAGGAACCGGGGAGCTGTTTTTT
D gene: .
J gene: TRBJ2-2
clone size: .
V gene: TRBV3-1/TRBV3-2

CDR3 protein: CASSLGGDSYEQYF
CDR3 DNA: TGCGCCAGCAGCCTCGGAGGGGACTCCTACGAGCAGTACTTC
D gene: .
J gene: TRBJ2-7
clone size: .
V gene: TRBV4-1

CDR3 protein: CASSPPGGSSTEAFF
CDR3 DNA: TGTGCCAGCAGTCCCCCGGGAGGGAGTAGCACTGAAGCTTTCTTT
D gene: .
J gene: TRBJ1-1
clone size: once
V gene: TRBV27

CDR3 protein: CASSESGGPYEQYF
CDR3 DNA: TGCGCCAGCAGTGAGTCAGGGGGCCCCTACGAGCAGTACTTC
D gene: TRBD1
J gene: TRBJ2-7
clone size: .
V gene: TRBV10-1

CDR3 protein: CASNQLAGGGNEQFF
CDR3 DNA: TGTGCCAGCAATCAACTAGCGGGGGGAGGCAATGAGCAGTTCTTC
D gene: TRBD2
J gene: TRBJ2-1
clone size: .
V gene: TRBV6-5

CDR3 protein: CAISGDRGGVQPQHF
CDR3 DNA: TGTGCCATCAGCGGCGACAGGGGAGGTGTTCAGCCCCAGCATTTT
D gene: TRBD1
J gene: TRBJ1-5
clone size: .
V gene: TRBV10-3

CDR3 protein: CASSPSSEGGYGYTF
CDR3 DNA: TGCGCCAGCAGTCCTAGTTCTGAAGGGGGCTACGGCTACACCTTC
D gene: TRBD1
J gene: TRBJ1-2
clone size: .
V gene: TRBV10-2

CDR3 protein: CASSLWEDGGQFF
CDR3 DNA: TGTGCCAGCAGCTTATGGGAGGACGGGGGACAGTTCTTC
D gene: .
J gene: TRBJ2-1
clone size: .
V gene: TRBV7-2

CDR3 protein: CASTTRGNEQYF
CDR3 DNA: TGTGCCAGCACTACCAGGGGGAACGAGCAGTACTTC
D gene: TRBD1
J gene: TRBJ2-7
clone size: .
V gene: TRBV12-3/TRBV12-4

CDR3 protein: CASSPRETAEAFF
CDR3 DNA: TGTGCCAGCTCACCACGAGAAACAGCTGAAGCTTTCTTT
D gene: .
J gene: TRBJ1-1
clone size: .
V gene: TRBV18

CDR3 protein: CASSLLIFRTGSDQPQHF
CDR3 DNA: TGTGCCAGCAGTTTACTCATCTTTAGGACAGGGTCCGATCAGCCCCAGCATTTT
D gene: TRBD1
J gene: TRBJ1-5
clone size: .
V gene: TRBV28

CDR3 protein: CASSPPGQGTYEQYF
CDR3 DNA: TGTGCCAGCAGTCCTCCGGGACAGGGGACCTACGAGCAGTACTTC
D gene: TRBD1
J gene: TRBJ2-7
clone size: .
V gene: TRBV6-5

CDR3 protein: CASSYFFGQGDRETQYF
CDR3 DNA: .
D gene: .
J gene: TRBJ2-5
clone size: once
V gene: TRBV6-2/TRBV6-3

CDR3 protein: CASSLSSVSGANVLTF
CDR3 DNA: TGTGCCAGCAGTCTTAGTTCGGTTTCTGGGGCCAACGTCCTGACTTTC
D gene: .
J gene: TRBJ2-6
clone size: .
V gene: TRBV7-8

CDR3 protein: CASKGTGLNYGYTF
CDR3 DNA: TGTGCCAGCAAGGGAACAGGGCTTAACTATGGCTACACCTTC
D gene: .
J gene: TRBJ1-2
clone size: .
V gene: TRBV2

CDR3 protein: CASTLDRENQPQHF
CDR3 DNA: TGTGCCAGTACCCTGGACAGGGAAAATCAGCCCCAGCATTTT
D gene: TRBD1
J gene: TRBJ1-5
clone size: .
V gene: TRBV19

CDR3 protein: CASRAADPRGNEKLFF
CDR3 DNA: TGTGCCAGCAGAGCCGCGGATCCGCGTGGGAATGAAAAACTGTTTTTT
D gene: .
J gene: TRBJ1-4
clone size: .
V gene: TRBV28

CDR3 protein: CAIRQVPSPPNSPLHF
CDR3 DNA: TGTGCCATCAGACAGGTTCCCTCTCCACCCAATTCACCCCTCCACTTT
D gene: .
J gene: TRBJ1-6
clone size: .
V gene: TRBV10-3

CDR3 protein: CSGGGGDGYTF
CDR3 DNA: TGCAGTGGAGGAGGGGGCGATGGCTACACCTTC
D gene: TRBD1
J gene: TRBJ1-2
clone size: .
V gene: TRBV20-1